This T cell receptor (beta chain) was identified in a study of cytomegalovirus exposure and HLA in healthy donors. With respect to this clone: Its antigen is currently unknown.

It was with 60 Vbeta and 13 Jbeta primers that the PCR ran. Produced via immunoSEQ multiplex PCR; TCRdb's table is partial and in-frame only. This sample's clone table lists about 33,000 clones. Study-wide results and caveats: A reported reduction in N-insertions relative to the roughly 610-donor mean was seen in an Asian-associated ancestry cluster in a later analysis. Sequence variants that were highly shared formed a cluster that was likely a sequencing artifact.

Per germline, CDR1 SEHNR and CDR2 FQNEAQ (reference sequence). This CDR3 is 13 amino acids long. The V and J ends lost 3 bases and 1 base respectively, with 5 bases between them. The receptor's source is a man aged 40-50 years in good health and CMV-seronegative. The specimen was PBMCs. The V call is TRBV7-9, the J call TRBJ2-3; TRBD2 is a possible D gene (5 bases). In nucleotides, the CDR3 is TGTGCCAGCAGCTTCGGGGGCACAGATACGCAGTATTTT. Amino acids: CASSFGGTDTQYF.